Listed below are T cell receptor beta chains from one sample, sequenced in a study of cytomegalovirus exposure and HLA in healthy donors. Method: immunoSEQ multiplex PCR; TCRdb's copy keeps in-frame clones and lacks some. The table shows 85,000 to 120,000 clones, with approximately 82% occurring only once. The specimen sequenced was PBMCs. Source of these receptors: a man in his forties in good health and CMV-seronegative. The conserved cysteine and the conserved F or W are not part of the CDR3 here.

j_gene: TRBJ1-6; v_gene: TRBV18; CDR3aa: ASSPPPGHLILNSPLH
j_gene: TRBJ1-2; v_gene: TRBV6-5; CDR3aa: ASSQTGARNYGYT
j_gene: TRBJ1-5; v_gene: TRBV30; CDR3aa: AWSGEEGQPQH
j_gene: TRBJ2-2; v_gene: TRBV18; CDR3aa: ASSPLPGDGELF
j_gene: TRBJ2-7; v_gene: TRBV4-1; CDR3aa: ASSLEAPINLGEQY
j_gene: TRBJ2-5; v_gene: TRBV19; CDR3aa: ASTRRGSGGQETQY
j_gene: TRBJ1-2; v_gene: TRBV25-1; CDR3aa: ASSEWGRAYGYT
j_gene: TRBJ2-1; v_gene: TRBV7-3; CDR3aa: ASSLNSGPYNEQF
j_gene: TRBJ2-2; v_gene: TRBV4-1; CDR3aa: ASSLIAGAGTGELF
j_gene: TRBJ1-1; v_gene: TRBV6-5; CDR3aa: ASSYTQRGEAF